This TCR beta chain was captured in a study of cytomegalovirus exposure and HLA in healthy donors. PCR amplification relied on 60 Vbeta primers (plus 13 Jbeta primers). The table came from immunoSEQ multiplex PCR; TCRdb's copy has only in-frame clones and leaves some out. The table has more than 100,000 clones, about 86% seen once; the top ten hold roughly 5%. Concerning this clone: Its cognate antigen is unknown.

Study results and caveats: Later analysis found that TCR beta chains associated with HLA were more clonally expanded than other, equally common chains.

These donors counted as nominally healthy when sampled, but unrecorded immune exposures were likely. Trimming removed 5 bases from V and 6 bases from J, with 19 bases in between. This CDR3 contains 16 residues. Germline CDR1 reads SGHTA; CDR2 reads FQGTGA. V is TRBV7-3 and J is TRBJ2-2, with a possible D match to TRBD1 (6 bases). This clonotype was sampled from a woman in her twenties or thirties in good health and CMV-seronegative. Sequencing was carried out using PBMCs. CDR3 in DNA: TGTGCCAGCAGCCGTACAGGGTACCTCAACGCCGGGGAGCTGTTTTTT. Translated: CASSRTGYLNAGELFF.